This is a list of T cell receptor beta chains from one sample in a study of T cells expressing NK-cell markers. TCRdb re-called the 5' RACE reads and shows each CDR3 protein once, DNA omitted. This repertoire includes 500,000 to 600,000 distinct CDR3 sequences. Material for sequencing was blood T cells: a sorted CD56 or NKG2C T cell subset, CD4+ or CD8+ T cells, or bulk PBMC T cells (not recorded which). Every receptor here comes from a man aged 18 to 29 in good health. CDR3s include the opening cysteine and the closing phenylalanine or tryptophan.

>TRBJ2-6|TRBV27
CASSLSGGVPGANVLTF
>TRBJ2-1|TRBV7-3
CASSTGTSGGEQFF
>TRBJ2-1|TRBV11-1
CASSPTILTESSYNEQFF
>TRBJ2-7|TRBV2
CATYPGQGSYEQYF
>TRBJ2-3|TRBV4-3
CASSQDRLSWDRGSDTQYF
>TRBJ2-1|TRBV15
CATSRTGGRVTYNEQFF
>TRBJ2-1|TRBV5-6
CASSSNLKLAGDNEQFF
>TRBJ2-7|TRBV20-1
CSASLRDRDRLAGSSYEQYF
>TRBJ1-3|TRBV5-1
CASSIDVRSGNTIYF
>TRBJ1-4|TRBV27
CASSQRTGRANEKLFF
>TRBJ2-3|TRBV7-3
CASSYTSSADTQYF
>TRBJ2-3|TRBV29-1
CSVEGVDRDPDTQYF
>TRBJ2-7|TRBV7-9
CASSLTSGVHEQYF
>TRBJ1-6|TRBV27
CASSSRAGLNNSPLHF
>TRBJ2-5|TRBV7-9
CASSLLRAGGETQYF
>TRBJ1-1|TRBV7-9
CASSLVRDDTEAFF
>TRBJ1-2|TRBV29-1
CSVLTGNNYGYTF
>TRBJ2-5|TRBV29-1
CSVAIPPKETQYF
>TRBJ1-3|TRBV5-1
CASSLEEGGDTIYF
>TRBJ2-2|TRBV6-5
CASSSPLAGNTGELFF
>TRBJ2-1|TRBV29-1
CSVEMLGGISEQFF
>TRBJ2-2|TRBV11-2
CARPGTYTGELFF
>TRBJ1-6|TRBV5-5
CASSLGPRLNSPLHF
>TRBJ2-1|TRBV7-7
CASSDRGRNEQFF
>TRBJ1-3|TRBV12-3/TRBV12-4
CASSTSQGAGNTIYF
>TRBJ2-2|TRBV24-1
CATSETLDRDGELFF
>TRBJ2-3|TRBV7-9
CASSPYSGSGTDTQYF
>TRBJ2-2|TRBV20-1
CSATTGFDTGELFF
>TRBJ2-2|TRBV5-1
CASSSRQVLVTGELFF
>TRBJ2-1|TRBV7-9
CASDGGFNEQFF
>TRBJ2-5|TRBV3-1
CASSQDFSQGQETQYF
>TRBJ2-2|TRBV5-6
CASSLGPPGELFF
>TRBJ1-2|TRBV6-6
CASRYTGGYTF
>TRBJ2-5|TRBV3-1
CASSQAQRRETQYF
>TRBJ2-2|TRBV25-1
CASSVTGGRYTGELFF
>TRBJ2-3|TRBV5-5
CASSLVGGPHTDTQYF
>TRBJ2-2|TRBV6-2/TRBV6-3
CASSSGLSLGELFF
>TRBJ2-1|TRBV10-3
CAITGRWNNEQFF